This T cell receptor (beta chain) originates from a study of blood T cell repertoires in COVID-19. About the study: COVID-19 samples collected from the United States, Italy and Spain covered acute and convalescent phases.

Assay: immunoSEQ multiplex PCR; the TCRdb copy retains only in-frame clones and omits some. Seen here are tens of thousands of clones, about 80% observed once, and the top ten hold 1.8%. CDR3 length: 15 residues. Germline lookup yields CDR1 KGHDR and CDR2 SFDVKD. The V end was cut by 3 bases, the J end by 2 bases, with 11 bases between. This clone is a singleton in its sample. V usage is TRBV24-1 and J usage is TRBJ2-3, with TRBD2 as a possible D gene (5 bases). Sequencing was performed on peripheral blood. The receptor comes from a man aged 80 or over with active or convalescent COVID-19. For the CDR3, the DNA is TGTGCCACCAGTGATCCAGCGGCCCCCACAGATACGCAGTATTTT. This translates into CATSDPAAPTDTQYF.